Below are 6 T cell receptor beta chains sequenced from a single sample in a study of T cells in Graves' hyperthyroidism and ophthalmopathy (dated by TCRdb to about 2019). Libraries were built with multiplex PCR. TCRdb records Illumina HiSeq 2000 as the sequencer. The TCR beta CDR3 regions were amplified from RNA transcripts. The TCR CDR3 was subjected to a first round of RT-PCR using the HTBI primer set and the Qiagen OneStep RT-PCR kit. TCRdb's own reprocessing of the public reads used fastp at Q25 and MiXCR and kept productive beta chains. Merged by CDR3 protein, the rows form single entries marked with the most common genes and DNA. The sample contains approximately 500,000 distinct CDR3 sequences, roughly 46% of them found a single time. Roughly 7.7% of the sample lies in the top ten. Sequencing was carried out using peripheral blood or thyroid tissue (not recorded which). All receptors come from a woman under 30 with Graves' hyperthyroidism.

The rearrangement links TRBV5-4 to TRBJ1-6; D ambiguous. Germline V gene sequence: CDR1 SGHNT, CDR2 YYREEE (reference sequence). CDR3 length: 18 amino acids. V was shortened by 0 bases and J by 0 bases, with 13 bases between the two germline ends. The CDR3 DNA sequence: TGTGCCAGCAGCTTGGCCCCCACCTCGAGCTCCTATAATTCACCCCTCCACTTT. As protein: CASSLAPTSSSYNSPLHF.

Details on this clonotype: Its ends do not fully match the called genes, so a read error is possible. The chain uses TRBV7-4 and TRBJ2-7; 7 bases align to TRBD2. Germline V gene lookup returns CDR1 SGHVT and CDR2 SQSDAQ. The CDR3 spans 16 residues. The CDR3 coding sequence is TGCGCCAGCAGCCACAACCAGGGCGGGAGAAAGGACGAGCAGTACTTC. This codes for CASSHNQGGRKDEQYF.

The chain uses TRBV30 and TRBJ1-1; perhaps TRBD1 as D (5 bases). Germline CDR1 reads GTSNPN; CDR2 reads SVGIG (reference sequence). V lost 2 bases and J 8 bases, leaving 12 bases between the germline ends. The CDR3 runs to 12 residues. CDR3 DNA: TGTGCCTGGAGTCGCCCTGGGACCGAAGCTTTCTTT. Translated: CAWSRPGTEAFF.

Of note for this clonotype: This may stem from a read error, because a much larger clone lies one nucleotide away. This chain uses TRBV5-1 with TRBJ1-3; tentative D call: TRBD1 (6 bases). Trimming removed 0 bases at V and 9 bases at J, with 13 bases between. From germline, CDR1 is SGHRS and CDR2 YFSETQ. This CDR3 region has 14 residues. The CDR3 region has the DNA TGCGCCAGCAGCTTGGCCGGAAGGGGGAGCACCATATATTTT. Encoded protein: CASSLAGRGSTIYF.

This clonotype has a count of ten or more. The chain links TRBV5-1 to TRBJ2-7, with TRBD1 matching 9 bases. V was clipped by 4 bases and J by 4 bases; unmatched bases: 6. The CDR3 runs 14 residues. Germline V gene data show CDR1 as SGHRS and CDR2 as YFSETQ. CDR3 sequence (DNA): TGCGCCAGCAGCGTTCGACAGGGGGGGTACGAGCAGTACTTC. Amino acid sequence: CASSVRQGGYEQYF.

The chain joins TRBV20-1 to TRBJ2-7; weak D call: TRBD2 (5 bases). With the DNA end fitting TRBJ2-1 better, the J assignment may be wrong. From germline, CDR1 is DFQATT and CDR2 SNEGSKA (reference sequence). The CDR3 loop spans 14 amino acids. CDR3 protein: CSARADFPPNEQFF. The DNA of the CDR3 is TGCAGTGCTAGAGCGGACTTTCCACCCAATGAGCAGTTCTTC.